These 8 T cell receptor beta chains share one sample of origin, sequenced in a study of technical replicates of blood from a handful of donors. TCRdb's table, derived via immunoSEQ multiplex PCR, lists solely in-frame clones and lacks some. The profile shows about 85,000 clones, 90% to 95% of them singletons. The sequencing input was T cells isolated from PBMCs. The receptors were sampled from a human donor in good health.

Here the CDR3 DNA reads TGTGCCAGCAGCGTAGAACTAGCGGACAATGAGCAGTTCTTC. It is translated as CASSVELADNEQFF. The chain uses TRBV9 and TRBJ2-1, with TRBD2 matching over 8 bases. Germline loops: CDR1 SGDLS, CDR2 YYNGEE. This CDR3 is 14 amino acids long. Germline trimming cut 0 bases from V and 5 bases from J; bases unmatched to any gene: 1.

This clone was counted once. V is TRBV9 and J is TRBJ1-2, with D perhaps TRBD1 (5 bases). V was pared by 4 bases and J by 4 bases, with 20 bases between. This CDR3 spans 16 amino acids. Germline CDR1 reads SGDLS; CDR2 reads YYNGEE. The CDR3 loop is CASSSGMVYLSYGYTF. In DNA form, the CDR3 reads TGTGCCAGCAGCTCAGGGATGGTGTATTTGAGCTATGGCTACACCTTC.

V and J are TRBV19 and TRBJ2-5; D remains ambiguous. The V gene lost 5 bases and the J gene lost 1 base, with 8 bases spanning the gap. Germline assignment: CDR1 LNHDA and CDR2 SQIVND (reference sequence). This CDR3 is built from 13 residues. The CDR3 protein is CASSWAFQETQYF. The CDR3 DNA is TGTGCCAGTAGTTGGGCCTTCCAAGAGACCCAGTACTTC.

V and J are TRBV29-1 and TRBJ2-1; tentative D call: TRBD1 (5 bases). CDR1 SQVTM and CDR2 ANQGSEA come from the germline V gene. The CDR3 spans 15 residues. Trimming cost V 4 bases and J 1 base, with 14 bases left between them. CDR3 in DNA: TGCAGCGTTGTGCCCAGGGAAGTATCCTACAATGAGCAGTTCTTC. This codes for CSVVPREVSYNEQFF.

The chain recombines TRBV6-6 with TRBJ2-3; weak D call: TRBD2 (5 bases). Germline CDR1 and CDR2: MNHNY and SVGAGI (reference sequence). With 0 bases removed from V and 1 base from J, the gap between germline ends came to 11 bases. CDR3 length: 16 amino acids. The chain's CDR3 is CASSYSPEGGTDTQYF. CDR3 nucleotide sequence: TGTGCCAGCAGTTACTCGCCCGAGGGTGGCACAGATACGCAGTATTTT.

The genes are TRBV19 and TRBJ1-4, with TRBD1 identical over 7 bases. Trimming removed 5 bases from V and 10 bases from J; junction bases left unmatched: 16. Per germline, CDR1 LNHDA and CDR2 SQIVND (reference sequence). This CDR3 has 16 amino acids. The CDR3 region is CASSSIEDRVKGKLFF. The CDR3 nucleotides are TGTGCCAGTAGTTCCATCGAAGACAGGGTGAAGGGAAAACTGTTTTTT. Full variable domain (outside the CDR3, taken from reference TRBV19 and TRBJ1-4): DGGITQSPKYLFRKEGQNVTLSCEQNLNHDAMYWYRQDPGQGLRLIYYSQIVNDFQKGDIAEGYSVSREKKESFPLTVTSAQKNPTAFYLCASSSIEDRVKGKLFFGSGTQLSVL.

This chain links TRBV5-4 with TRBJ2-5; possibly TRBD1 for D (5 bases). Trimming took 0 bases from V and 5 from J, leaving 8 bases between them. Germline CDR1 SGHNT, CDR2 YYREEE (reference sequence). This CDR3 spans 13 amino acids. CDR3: CASSLAGMETQYF. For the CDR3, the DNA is TGTGCCAGCAGCTTGGCAGGGATGGAGACCCAGTACTTC.

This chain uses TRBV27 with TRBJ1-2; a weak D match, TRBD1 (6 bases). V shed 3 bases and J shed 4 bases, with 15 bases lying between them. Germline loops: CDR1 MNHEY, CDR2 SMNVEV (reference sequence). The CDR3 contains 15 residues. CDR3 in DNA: TGTGCCAGCAGTTTGACAGGTCTATCGAGCTATGGCTACACCTTC. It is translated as CASSLTGLSSYGYTF.